What follows is one TCR beta chain and its context. The data originate from a study of T cells in Graves' hyperthyroidism and ophthalmopathy. Researchers barred patients who had uncontrolled infection, other autoimmune disease, pregnancy or lactation. This CDR3 contains 13 residues. Per germline, CDR1 MNHEY and CDR2 SVGAGI. V shed 2 bases and J 4 bases; nucleotides not matched to a gene: 2. Amplified regions were TCR beta CDR3 sequences from RNA transcripts. Primed by the HTBI set, a first-round RT-PCR was run on the TCR CDR3. TCRdb ran MiXCR on the multiplex PCR reads and lists one entry per CDR3 protein. Of 500,000 to 650,000 distinct CDR3 sequences in the sample, about 15% were seen once.

The sequencing sample was made of blood. The chain has TRBV6-5 and TRBJ2-7; 7 nucleotides agree with TRBD1. This receptor was identified in a woman in her forties or fifties with Graves' ophthalmopathy. In nucleotides, the CDR3 is TGTGCCAGCAGTTACGGGGACAGATACGAGCAGTACTTC. It yields the protein CASSYGDRYEQYF.